The clone carrying this T cell receptor (beta chain) has a handful of counts. Its specificity is unknown. This record comes from a study of T cells after yellow fever vaccination. V was pared by 6 bases and J by 2 bases, with 16 bases between. Germline V gene lookup returns CDR1 ENHRY and CDR2 SYGVKD. The CDR3 is 15 residues long. Regarding the study as a whole: Clonotypes appearing in both CD4 and CD8 compartments existed, and their share was small. Boosting was followed by the reappearance of most primary-vaccination clones (roughly 96% CD4, roughly 90% CD8). Contaminating bulk clonotypes could be abundant in FACS-sorted repertoires.

Using its own MiXCR run on the 5' RACE reads, TCRdb lists one record per CDR3 protein. Of some 350,000 distinct CDR3 sequences listed, roughly 4% were seen once; the top ten hold more than 20%. The input for sequencing was PBMCs, taken 5 days after the yellow fever booster vaccination. This rearrangement joins TRBV10-3 to TRBJ1-1, with D possibly matching TRBD1 (5 bases). This TCR derives from a man aged 18 to 29 who received the YFV17D yellow fever vaccine. The CDR3 sequence: CAIRNSGTVNTEAFF. As DNA, the CDR3 is TGTGCCATCAGGAATTCGGGGACGGTCAACACTGAAGCTTTCTTT.